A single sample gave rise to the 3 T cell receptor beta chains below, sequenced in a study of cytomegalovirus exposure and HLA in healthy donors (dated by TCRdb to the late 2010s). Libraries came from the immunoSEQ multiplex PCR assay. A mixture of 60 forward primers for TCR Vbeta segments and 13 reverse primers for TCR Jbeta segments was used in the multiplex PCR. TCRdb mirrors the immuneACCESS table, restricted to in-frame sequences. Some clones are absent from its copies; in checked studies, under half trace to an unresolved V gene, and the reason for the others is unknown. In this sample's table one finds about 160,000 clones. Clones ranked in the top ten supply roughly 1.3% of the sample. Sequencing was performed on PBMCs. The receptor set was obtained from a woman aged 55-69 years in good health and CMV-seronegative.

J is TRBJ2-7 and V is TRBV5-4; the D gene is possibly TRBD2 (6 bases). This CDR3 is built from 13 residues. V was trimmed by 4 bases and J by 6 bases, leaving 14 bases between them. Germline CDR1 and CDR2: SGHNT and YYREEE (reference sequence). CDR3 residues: CASSRWEAIEQYF. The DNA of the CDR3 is TGTGCCAGCAGCCGGTGGGAGGCGATCGAGCAGTACTTC.

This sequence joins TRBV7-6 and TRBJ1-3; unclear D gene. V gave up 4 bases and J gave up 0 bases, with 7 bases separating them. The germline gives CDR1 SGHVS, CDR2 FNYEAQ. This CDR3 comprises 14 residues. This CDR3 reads CASSSDISGNTIYF. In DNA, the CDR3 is TGTGCCAGCAGCTCAGACATCTCTGGAAACACCATATATTTT. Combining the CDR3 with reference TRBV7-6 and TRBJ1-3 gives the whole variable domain GAGVSQSPRYKVTKRGQDVALRCDPISGHVSLYWYRQALGQGPEFLTYFNYEAQQDKSGLPNDRFSAERPEGSISTLTIQRTEQRDSAMYRCASSSDISGNTIYFGEGSWLTVV.

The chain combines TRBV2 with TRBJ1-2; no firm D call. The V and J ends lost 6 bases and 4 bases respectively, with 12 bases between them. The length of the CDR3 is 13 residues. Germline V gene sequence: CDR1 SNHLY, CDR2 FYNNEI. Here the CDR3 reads CASRPGLSYGYTF. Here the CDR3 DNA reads TGTGCCAGCAGGCCCGGACTATCCTATGGCTACACCTTC.